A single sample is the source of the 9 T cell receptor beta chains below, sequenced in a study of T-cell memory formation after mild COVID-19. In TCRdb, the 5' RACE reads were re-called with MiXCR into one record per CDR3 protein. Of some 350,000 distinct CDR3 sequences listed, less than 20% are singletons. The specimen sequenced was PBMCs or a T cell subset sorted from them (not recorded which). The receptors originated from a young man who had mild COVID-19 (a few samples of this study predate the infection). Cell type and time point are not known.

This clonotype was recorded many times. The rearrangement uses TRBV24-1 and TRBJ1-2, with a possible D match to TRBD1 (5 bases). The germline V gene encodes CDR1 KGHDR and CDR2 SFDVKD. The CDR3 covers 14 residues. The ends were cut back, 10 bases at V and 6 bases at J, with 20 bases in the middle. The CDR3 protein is CATQTNGALDGYTF. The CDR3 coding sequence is TGTGCCACTCAGACCAACGGGGCCTTGGATGGCTACACCTTC.

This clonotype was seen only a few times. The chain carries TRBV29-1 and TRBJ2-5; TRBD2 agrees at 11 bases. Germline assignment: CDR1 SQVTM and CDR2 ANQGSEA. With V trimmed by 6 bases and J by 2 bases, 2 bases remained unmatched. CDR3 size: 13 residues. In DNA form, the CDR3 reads TGCAGCGTACGACTAGCGGGGCAAGAGACCCAGTACTTC. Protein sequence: CSVRLAGQETQYF.

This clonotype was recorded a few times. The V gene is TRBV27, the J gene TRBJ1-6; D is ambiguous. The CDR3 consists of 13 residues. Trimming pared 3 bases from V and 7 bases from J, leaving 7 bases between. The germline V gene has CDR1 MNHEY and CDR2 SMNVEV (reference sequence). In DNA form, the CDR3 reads TGTGCCAGCAGTTTCTTTCTGAATTCACCCCTCCACTTT. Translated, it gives CASSFFLNSPLHF.

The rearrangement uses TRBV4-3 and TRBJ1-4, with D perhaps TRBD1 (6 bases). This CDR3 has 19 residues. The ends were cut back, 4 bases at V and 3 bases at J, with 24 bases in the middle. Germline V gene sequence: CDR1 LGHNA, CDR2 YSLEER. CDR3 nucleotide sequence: TGCGCCAGCAGCCTTACGTACCACAGGGCCGGTGCGGCTAATGAAAAACTGTTTTTT. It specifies CASSLTYHRAGAANEKLFF.

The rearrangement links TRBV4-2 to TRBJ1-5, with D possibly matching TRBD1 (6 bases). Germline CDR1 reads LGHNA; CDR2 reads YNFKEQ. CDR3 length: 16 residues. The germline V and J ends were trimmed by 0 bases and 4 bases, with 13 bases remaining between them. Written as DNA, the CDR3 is TGTGCCAGCAGCCAAGATGGAACAGGGAGGAATCAGCCCCAGCATTTT. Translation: CASSQDGTGRNQPQHF.

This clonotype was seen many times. The CDR3 DNA is TGTGCCAGCAGCCAAGCTTCGGGGTTAGGGGCTTTCTTT. The encoded protein is CASSQASGLGAFF. The chain links TRBV16 to TRBJ1-1; D is undetermined. Germline-derived CDR1 and CDR2 are KGHSY and FQNENV. V lost 2 bases to trimming and J lost 11 bases, with 15 bases between them. This CDR3 region has 13 residues.

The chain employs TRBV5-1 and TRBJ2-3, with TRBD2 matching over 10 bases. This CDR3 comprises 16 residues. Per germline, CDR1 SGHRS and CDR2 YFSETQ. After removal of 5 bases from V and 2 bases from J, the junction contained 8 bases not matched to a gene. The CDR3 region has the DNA TGCGCCAGCAGATTAAATAGCGGGGGGACCACAGATACGCAGTATTTT. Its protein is CASRLNSGGTTDTQYF.

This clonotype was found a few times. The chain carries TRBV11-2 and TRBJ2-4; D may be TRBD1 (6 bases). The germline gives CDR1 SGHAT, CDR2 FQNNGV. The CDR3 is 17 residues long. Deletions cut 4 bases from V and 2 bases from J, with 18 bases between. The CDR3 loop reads CASSSLRDKATKNIQYF. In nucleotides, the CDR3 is TGTGCCAGCAGCTCCCTCCGGGACAAGGCCACCAAAAACATTCAGTACTTC.

The CDR3 is CASSQATENTEAFF. The CDR3 DNA is TGTGCCAGCTCACAAGCGACAGAGAACACTGAAGCTTTCTTT. The chain couples TRBV18 to TRBJ1-1; D possibly corresponds to TRBD1 (5 bases). The germline gives CDR1 KGHSH, CDR2 LQKENI. The CDR3 has 14 residues. Between the trimmed V and J ends, which lost 4 bases and 1 base, there was a span of 10 bases.